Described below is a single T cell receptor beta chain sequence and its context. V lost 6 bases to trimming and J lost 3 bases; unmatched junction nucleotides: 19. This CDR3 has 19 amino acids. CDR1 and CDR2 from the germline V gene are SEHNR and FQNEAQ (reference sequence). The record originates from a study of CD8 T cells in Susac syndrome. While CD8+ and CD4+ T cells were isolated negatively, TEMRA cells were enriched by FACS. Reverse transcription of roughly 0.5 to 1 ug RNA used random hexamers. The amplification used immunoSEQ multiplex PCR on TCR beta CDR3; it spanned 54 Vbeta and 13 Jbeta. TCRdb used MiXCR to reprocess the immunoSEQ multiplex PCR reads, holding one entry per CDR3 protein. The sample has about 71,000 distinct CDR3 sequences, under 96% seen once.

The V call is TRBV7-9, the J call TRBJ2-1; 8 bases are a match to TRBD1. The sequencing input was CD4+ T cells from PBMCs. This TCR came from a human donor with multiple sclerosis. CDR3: CASRPLRQGSEVGYNEQFF. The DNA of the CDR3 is TGTGCCAGCAGGCCCCTGAGACAGGGGTCGGAGGTTGGCTACAATGAGCAGTTCTTC.